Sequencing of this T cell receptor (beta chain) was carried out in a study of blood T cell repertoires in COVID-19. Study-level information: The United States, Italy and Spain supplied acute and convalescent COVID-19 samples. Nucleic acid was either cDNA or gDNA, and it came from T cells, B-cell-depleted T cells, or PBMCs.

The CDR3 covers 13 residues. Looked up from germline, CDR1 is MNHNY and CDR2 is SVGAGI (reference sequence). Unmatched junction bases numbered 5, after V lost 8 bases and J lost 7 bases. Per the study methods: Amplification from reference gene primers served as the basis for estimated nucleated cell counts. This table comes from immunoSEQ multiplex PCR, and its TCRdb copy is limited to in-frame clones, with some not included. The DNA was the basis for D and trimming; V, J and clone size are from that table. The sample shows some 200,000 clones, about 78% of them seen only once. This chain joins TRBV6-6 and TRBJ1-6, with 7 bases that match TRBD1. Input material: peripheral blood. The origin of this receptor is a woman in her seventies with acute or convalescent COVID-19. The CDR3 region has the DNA TGTGCCAGCTCCGGACAGGAAAATTCACCCCTCCACTTT. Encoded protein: CASSGQENSPLHF.